A selection of T cell receptor beta chains follows, all from one sample in a study of shared clonotypes between healthy human individuals. Data came from immunoSEQ multiplex PCR; TCRdb stores just in-frame clones and leaves some out. Among about 2.4 million clones listed, around 94% were seen once. The source material was naive CD4+ T cells sorted from blood. These receptors all come from a man aged 18-30 years in good health. Both conserved end residues are part of each CDR3. The D gene is left open where the match is weak. The listing skips clone size in some rows; elsewhere it reads once, few, many or a size class.

>NA|TRBV30|TRBJ2-3|TRBD1
CAWNNRGLSSTDTQYF
TGTGCCTGGAATAACAGGGGTCTATCGTCCACAGATACGCAGTATTTT
>NA|TRBV5-1|TRBJ2-3|TRBD1
CASSSGQGASTDTQYF
TGCGCCAGCAGCTCTGGACAGGGGGCCAGCACAGATACGCAGTATTTT
>NA|TRBV30|TRBJ1-3|NA
CAWGDSPGNTIYF
TGTGCCTGGGGAGACAGTCCCGGAAACACCATATATTTT
>once|TRBV10-3|TRBJ1-2|NA
CAISDQQDSYGYTF
TGTGCCATCAGTGACCAACAGGACTCCTATGGCTACACCTTC
>NA|TRBV11-2|TRBJ1-2|NA
CASSFAVGFWGYTF
TGTGCCAGCAGCTTTGCGGTGGGATTCTGGGGCTACACCTTC
>NA|TRBV4-2|TRBJ2-1|TRBD2
CASSQAGGLAVNEQFF
TGTGCCAGCAGCCAAGCAGGAGGACTAGCCGTTAATGAGCAGTTCTTC
>NA|TRBV30|TRBJ2-2|NA
CAWAGQGYGELFF
TGTGCCTGGGCGGGGCAGGGGTACGGGGAGCTGTTTTTT
>NA|TRBV7-9|TRBJ1-1|NA
CASSRGQQNTEAFF
TGTGCCAGCAGCCGCGGACAGCAGAACACTGAAGCTTTCTTT
>NA|TRBV28|TRBJ1-2|TRBD1
CASNTGVGMWGYTF
TGTGCCAGCAACACAGGGGTGGGCATGTGGGGCTACACCTTC
>NA|TRBV5-8|TRBJ1-6|NA
CVSVNTVNSPLHF
TGTGTCAGCGTAAACACCGTGAATTCACCCCTCCACTTT
>NA|TRBV6-1|TRBJ2-7|NA
CASTLALPYEQYF
TGTGCCAGCACCTTAGCACTTCCCTACGAGCAGTACTTC
>NA|TRBV19|TRBJ2-1|NA
CASSRRERVEQFF
TGTGCCAGTAGTCGACGGGAGCGGGTTGAGCAGTTCTTC
>NA|TRBV5-1|TRBJ1-4|TRBD1
CASSPGQGSEKLFF
TGCGCCAGCAGCCCTGGACAGGGAAGTGAAAAACTGTTTTTT
>NA|TRBV18|TRBJ1-1|NA
CASSPRGALGNTEAFF
TGTGCCAGCTCACCACGGGGGGCTCTGGGGAACACTGAAGCTTTCTTT
>NA|TRBV6-5|TRBJ2-7|TRBD1
CASSQHRGGYEQYF
TGTGCCAGCAGTCAACACAGGGGCGGCTACGAGCAGTACTTC
>once|TRBV5-6|TRBJ2-3|TRBD2
CASSLSVSGGADTQYF
TGTGCCAGCAGCTTGTCAGTTAGCGGGGGGGCAGATACGCAGTATTTT
>NA|TRBV5-1|TRBJ1-1|NA
CASSLVPDIWGAEAFF
TGCGCCAGCAGCTTGGTTCCGGACATATGGGGCGCTGAAGCTTTCTTT
>NA|TRBV7-2|TRBJ1-2|NA
CASNFQQGIANYGYTF
TGTGCCAGCAACTTCCAACAGGGAATAGCTAACTATGGCTACACCTTC
>NA|TRBV7-3|TRBJ2-3|TRBD1
CASSLQGQGVTDTQYF
TGTGCCAGCAGCTTACAGGGACAGGGGGTGACAGATACGCAGTATTTT
>NA|TRBV7-9|TRBJ2-2|NA
CASSLASVTGELFF
TGTGCCAGCAGCTTAGCTTCGGTCACCGGGGAGCTGTTTTTT
>NA|TRBV19|TRBJ2-2|NA
CASKQSWGGELFF
TGTGCCAGTAAACAATCCTGGGGCGGGGAGCTGTTTTTT
>NA|TRBV10-3|TRBJ1-1|NA
CAISESQRATEAFF
TGTGCCATCAGTGAGTCCCAAAGAGCCACTGAAGCTTTCTTT
>NA|TRBV5-1|TRBJ2-2|TRBD2
CASNPRFSGGNTGELFF
TGCGCCAGCAACCCCCGTTTCAGCGGGGGTAACACCGGGGAGCTGTTTTTT
>NA|TRBV5-5|TRBJ1-3|NA
CASSLWDRDGNTIYF
TGTGCCAGCAGCTTATGGGACCGAGATGGAAACACCATATATTTT
>NA|TRBV6-5|TRBJ1-1|NA
CASSFRANTEAFF
TGTGCCAGCAGTTTTAGGGCGAACACTGAAGCTTTCTTT
>NA|TRBV6-6|TRBJ1-5|NA
CASNLDIIQPQHF
TGTGCCAGCAATCTCGACATTATTCAGCCCCAGCATTTT
>NA|TRBV10-3|TRBJ1-1|NA
CAIVLMWSNTEAFF
TGTGCCATCGTCCTAATGTGGAGTAACACTGAAGCTTTCTTT
>once|TRBV15|TRBJ2-5|TRBD2
CATSREGGIQETQYF
TGTGCCACCAGCAGAGAGGGGGGGATACAAGAGACCCAGTACTTC
>NA|TRBV30|TRBJ2-5|NA
CAWSVNSVGETQYF
TGTGCCTGGAGTGTCAATTCAGTTGGGGAGACCCAGTACTTC
>NA|TRBV19|TRBJ1-1|NA
CASSIPGVSEAFF
TGTGCCAGTAGTATACCAGGGGTTAGTGAAGCTTTCTTT
>NA|TRBV5-1|TRBJ2-3|NA
CASRRGPTDTQYF
TGCGCCAGCAGACGGGGCCCCACAGATACGCAGTATTTT
>NA|TRBV5-1|TRBJ2-5|TRBD2
CASSLGSGGRSRETQYF
TGCGCCAGCAGCTTGGGTAGCGGGGGAAGATCGAGAGAGACCCAGTACTTC